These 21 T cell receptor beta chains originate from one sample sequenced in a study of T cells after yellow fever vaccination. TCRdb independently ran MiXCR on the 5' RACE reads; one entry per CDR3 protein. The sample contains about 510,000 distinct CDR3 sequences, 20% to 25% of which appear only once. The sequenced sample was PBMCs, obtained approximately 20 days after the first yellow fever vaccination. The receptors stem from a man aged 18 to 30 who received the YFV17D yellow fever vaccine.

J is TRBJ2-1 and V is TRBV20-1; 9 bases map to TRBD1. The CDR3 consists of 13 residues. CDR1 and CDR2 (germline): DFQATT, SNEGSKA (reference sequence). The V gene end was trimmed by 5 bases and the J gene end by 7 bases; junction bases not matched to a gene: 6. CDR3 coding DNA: TGCAGTGCTGGCGGACAGGGGAAGAATGAGCAGTTCTTC. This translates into CSAGGQGKNEQFF.

The CDR3, as DNA: TGTGCCAGCAGTCTACAGGGGGGACACGGCGAGCAGTACTTC. Its translation is CASSLQGGHGEQYF. The V call is TRBV12-3 or TRBV12-4, the J call TRBJ2-7; the match to TRBD1 covers 8 bases. J gave up 6 bases and V 5 bases, and 9 bases lay outside the gene matches. The CDR3 totals 14 residues.

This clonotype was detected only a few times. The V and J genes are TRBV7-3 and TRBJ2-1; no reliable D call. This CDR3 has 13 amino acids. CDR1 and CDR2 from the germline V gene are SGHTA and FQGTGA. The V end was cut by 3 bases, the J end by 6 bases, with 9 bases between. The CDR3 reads CASSFGPPNEQFF. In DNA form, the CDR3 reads TGTGCCAGCAGCTTCGGCCCCCCCAATGAGCAGTTCTTC. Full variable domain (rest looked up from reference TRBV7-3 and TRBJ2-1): GAGVSQTPSNKVTEKGKYVELRCDPISGHTALYWYRQSLGQGPEFLIYFQGTGAADDSGLPNDRFFAVRPEGSVSTLKIQRTERGDSAVYLCASSFGPPNEQFFGPGTRLTVL.

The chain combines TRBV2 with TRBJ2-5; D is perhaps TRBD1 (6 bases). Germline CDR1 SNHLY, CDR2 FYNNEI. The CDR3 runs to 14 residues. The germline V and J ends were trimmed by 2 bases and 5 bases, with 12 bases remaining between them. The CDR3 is CASSERTEMETQYF. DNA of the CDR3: TGTGCCAGCAGTGAACGGACAGAGATGGAGACCCAGTACTTC.

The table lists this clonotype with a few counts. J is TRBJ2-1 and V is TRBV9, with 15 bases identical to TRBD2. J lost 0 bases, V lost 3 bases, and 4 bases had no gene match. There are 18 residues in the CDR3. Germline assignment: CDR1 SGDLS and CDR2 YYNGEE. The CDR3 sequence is CASSALGLAGGSYNEQFF. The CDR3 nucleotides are TGTGCCAGCAGCGCCCTGGGACTAGCGGGGGGCTCCTACAATGAGCAGTTCTTC.

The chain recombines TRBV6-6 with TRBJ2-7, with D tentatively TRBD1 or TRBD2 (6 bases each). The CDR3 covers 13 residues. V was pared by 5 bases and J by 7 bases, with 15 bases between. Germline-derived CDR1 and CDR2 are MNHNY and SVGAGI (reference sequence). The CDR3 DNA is TGTGCCAGCAGTGACTACAGGGACTTTGAGCAGTACGTC. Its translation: CASSDYRDFEQYV.

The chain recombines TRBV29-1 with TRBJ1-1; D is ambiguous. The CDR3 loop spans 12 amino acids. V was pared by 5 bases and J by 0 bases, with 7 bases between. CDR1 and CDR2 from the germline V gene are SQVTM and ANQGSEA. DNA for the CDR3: TGCAGCGTTCGCCAAGTGAACACTGAAGCTTTCTTT. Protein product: CSVRQVNTEAFF.

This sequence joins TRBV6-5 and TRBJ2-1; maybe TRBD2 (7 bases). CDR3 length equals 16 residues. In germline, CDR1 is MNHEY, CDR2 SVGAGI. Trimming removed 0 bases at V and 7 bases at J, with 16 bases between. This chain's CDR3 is CASSYSSRGALNEQFF. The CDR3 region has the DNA TGTGCCAGCAGTTACTCGAGCCGGGGGGCATTAAATGAGCAGTTCTTC.

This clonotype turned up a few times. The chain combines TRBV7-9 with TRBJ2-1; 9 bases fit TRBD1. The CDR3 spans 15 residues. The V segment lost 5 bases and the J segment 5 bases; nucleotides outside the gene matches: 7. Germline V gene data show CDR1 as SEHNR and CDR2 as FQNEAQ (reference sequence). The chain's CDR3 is CASSQGQGTDNEQFF. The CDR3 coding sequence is TGTGCCAGCAGCCAGGGACAGGGAACGGACAATGAGCAGTTCTTC.

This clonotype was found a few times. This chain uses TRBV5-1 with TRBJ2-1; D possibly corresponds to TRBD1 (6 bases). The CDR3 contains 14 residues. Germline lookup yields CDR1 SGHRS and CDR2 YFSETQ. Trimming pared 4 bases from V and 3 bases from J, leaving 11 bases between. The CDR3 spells CASSRNRDYNEQFF. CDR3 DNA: TGCGCCAGCAGCCGTAACAGGGACTACAATGAGCAGTTCTTC.

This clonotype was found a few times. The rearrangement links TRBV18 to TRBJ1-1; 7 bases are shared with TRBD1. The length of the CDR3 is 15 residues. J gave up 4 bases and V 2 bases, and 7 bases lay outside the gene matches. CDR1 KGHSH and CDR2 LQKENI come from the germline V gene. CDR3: CASSPITGVGTEAFF. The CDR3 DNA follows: TGTGCCAGCTCACCAATAACAGGGGTGGGCACTGAAGCTTTCTTT.

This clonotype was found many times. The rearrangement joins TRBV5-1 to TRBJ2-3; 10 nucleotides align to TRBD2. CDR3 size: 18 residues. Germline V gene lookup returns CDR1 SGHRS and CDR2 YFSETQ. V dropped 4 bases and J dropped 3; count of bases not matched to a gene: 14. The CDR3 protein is CASSQRTSSGGWTDTQYF. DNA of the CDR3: TGCGCCAGCAGCCAACGCACTTCTAGCGGGGGTTGGACAGATACGCAGTATTTT.

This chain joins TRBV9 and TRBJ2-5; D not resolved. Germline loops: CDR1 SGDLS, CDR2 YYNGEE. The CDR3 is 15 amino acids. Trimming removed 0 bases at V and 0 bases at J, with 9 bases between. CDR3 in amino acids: CASSVAVKYQETQYF. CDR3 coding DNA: TGTGCCAGCAGCGTAGCTGTGAAGTACCAAGAGACCCAGTACTTC. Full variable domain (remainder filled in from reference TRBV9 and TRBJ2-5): DSGVTQTPKHLITATGQRVTLRCSPRSGDLSVYWYQQSLDQGLQFLIQYYNGEERAKGNILERFSAQQFPDLHSELNLSSLELGDSALYFCASSVAVKYQETQYFGPGTRLLVL.

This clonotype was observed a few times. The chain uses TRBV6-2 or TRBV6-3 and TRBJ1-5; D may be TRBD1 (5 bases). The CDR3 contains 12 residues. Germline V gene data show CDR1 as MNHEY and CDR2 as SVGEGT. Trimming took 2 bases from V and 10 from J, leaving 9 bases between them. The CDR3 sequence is CASSYRDLPQHF. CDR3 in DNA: TGTGCCAGCAGTTACCGGGACCTCCCCCAGCATTTT.

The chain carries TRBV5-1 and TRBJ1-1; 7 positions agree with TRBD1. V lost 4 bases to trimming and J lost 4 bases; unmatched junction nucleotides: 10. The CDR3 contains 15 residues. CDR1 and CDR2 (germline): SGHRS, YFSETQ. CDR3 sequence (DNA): TGCGCCAGCAGCCTCCTACAGGGGATAGGCACTGAAGCTTTCTTT. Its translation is CASSLLQGIGTEAFF.

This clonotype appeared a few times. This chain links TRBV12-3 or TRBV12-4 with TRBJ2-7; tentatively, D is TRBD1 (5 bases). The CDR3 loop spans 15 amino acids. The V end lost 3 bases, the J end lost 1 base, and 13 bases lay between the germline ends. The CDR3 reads CASSFSYTGSYEQYF. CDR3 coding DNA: TGTGCCAGCAGTTTCTCCTATACAGGATCCTACGAGCAGTACTTC.

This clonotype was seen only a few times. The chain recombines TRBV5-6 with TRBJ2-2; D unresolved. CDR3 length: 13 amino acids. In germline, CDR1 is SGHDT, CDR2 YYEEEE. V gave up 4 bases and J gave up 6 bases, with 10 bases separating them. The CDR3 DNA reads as TGTGCCAGCAGCCCGGTAATAGCCGGGGAGCTGTTTTTT. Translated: CASSPVIAGELFF. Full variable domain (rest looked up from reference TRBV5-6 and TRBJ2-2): DAGVTQSPTHLIKTRGQQVTLRCSPKSGHDTVSWYQQALGQGPQFIFQYYEEEERQRGNFPDRFSGHQFPNYSSELNVNALLLGDSALYLCASSPVIAGELFFGEGSRLTVL.

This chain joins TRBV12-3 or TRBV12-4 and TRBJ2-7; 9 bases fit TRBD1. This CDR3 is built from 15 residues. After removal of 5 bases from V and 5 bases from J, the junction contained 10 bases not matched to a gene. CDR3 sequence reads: CASSVRGQGTDEQYF. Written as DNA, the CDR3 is TGTGCCAGCAGTGTCAGGGGACAGGGTACCGACGAGCAGTACTTC.

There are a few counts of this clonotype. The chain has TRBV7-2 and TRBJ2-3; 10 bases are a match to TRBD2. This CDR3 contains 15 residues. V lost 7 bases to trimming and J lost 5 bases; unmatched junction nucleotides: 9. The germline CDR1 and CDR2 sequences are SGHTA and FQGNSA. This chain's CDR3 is CASNQIAGGGDTQYF. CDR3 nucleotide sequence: TGTGCCAGCAACCAGATAGCGGGGGGCGGAGATACGCAGTATTTT.

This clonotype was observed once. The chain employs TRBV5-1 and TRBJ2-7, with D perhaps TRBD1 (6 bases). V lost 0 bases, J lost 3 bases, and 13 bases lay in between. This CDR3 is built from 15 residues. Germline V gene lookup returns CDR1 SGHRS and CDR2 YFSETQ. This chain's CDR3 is CASSLGNRVRYEQYF. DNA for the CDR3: TGCGCCAGCAGCTTGGGGAACAGGGTTCGCTACGAGCAGTACTTC.

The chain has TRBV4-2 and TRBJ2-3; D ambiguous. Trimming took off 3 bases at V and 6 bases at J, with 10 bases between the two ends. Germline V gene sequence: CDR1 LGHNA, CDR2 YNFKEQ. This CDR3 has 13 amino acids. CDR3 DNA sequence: TGTGCCAGCAGCCAGGTAGCCGGGGATACGCAGTATTTT. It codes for CASSQVAGDTQYF.